This T cell receptor (beta chain) stems from a study of tumor and adjacent non-tumor tissue in lung cancer. The library came from three nested PCR rounds adapted from ARM-PCR protocols. One entry per CDR3 protein results from TCRdb running MiXCR on the multiplex PCR reads. The repertoire has about 76,000 distinct CDR3 sequences, about four fifths of them found once; the top ten carry approximately 51%. CDR3 size: 14 residues. Germline CDR1 and CDR2: SGHDT and YYEEEE. RNA was extracted from bulk tissue without any cell sorting. The normal lung tissue was taken more than 3 cm from the tumor edge. On this clonotype itself: This could be a read error, since a much larger clone is one nucleotide away.

The receptor comes from a man aged 60 to 69 with non-small cell lung cancer. What was sequenced was distant non-tumor lung tissue. The genes are TRBV5-6 and TRBJ2-7; D remains unclear. The CDR3 here is CANSFIGRNYEQYF. The CDR3 coding sequence is TGTGCCAACAGCTTTATTGGACGGAACTACGAGCAGTACTTC.